The 27 T cell receptor beta chains given below trace back to one sample, sequenced in a study of T cells in Graves' hyperthyroidism and ophthalmopathy. Amplification targeted TCR beta CDR3 regions from RNA transcripts. RT-PCR in the first round (using the HTBI primer set) targeted the TCR CDR3. MiXCR was run by TCRdb on the multiplex PCR reads, yielding one entry per CDR3 protein. This table has hundreds of thousands of distinct CDR3 sequences, roughly 20% appearing once. The material sequenced was blood. Receptors originate from a woman aged 45-59 years with Graves' hyperthyroidism that later progressed to Graves' ophthalmopathy.

This clonotype was recorded at least ten times. This chain uses TRBV20-1 with TRBJ2-1; the match to TRBD2 covers 9 bases. The CDR3 length is 15 residues. In germline, CDR1 is DFQATT, CDR2 SNEGSKA (reference sequence). V shed 4 bases, J shed 6 bases, and the junction held 10 bases outside the gene matches. Here the CDR3 DNA reads TGCAGTGCTACCGGGCCGGCTAGCGGGATCAATGAGCAGTTCTTC. It is translated as CSATGPASGINEQFF.

This clonotype was seen repeatedly, ten times or more. The gene calls are TRBV3-1 and TRBJ2-1, with 11 positions matching TRBD2. The CDR3 covers 15 residues. V lost 0 bases and J lost 9; bases outside the gene matches: 4. The germline CDR1 and CDR2 sequences are LGHDT and YNNKEL (reference sequence). The CDR3 nucleotides are TGTGCCAGCAGCCAAGATATAGCGGGGGGGCGTGAGCAGTTCTTC. This gives the protein CASSQDIAGGREQFF.

The chain uses TRBV27 and TRBJ2-5, with 9 bases lining up with TRBD1. Trimming cost V 6 bases and J 4 bases; bases outside gene matches: 9. Per the germline V gene, CDR1 is MNHEY and CDR2 is SMNVEV (reference sequence). This CDR3 is 15 amino acids long. The CDR3 here is CASSEGTGRGETQYF. In DNA form, the CDR3 reads TGTGCCAGCAGCGAAGGGACAGGGCGAGGAGAGACCCAGTACTTC.

There are a few counts of this clonotype. The V and J genes are TRBV4-1 and TRBJ2-3; D uncertain. The germline V gene encodes CDR1 MGHRA and CDR2 YSYEKL. V was pared by 3 bases and J by 2 bases, with 12 bases between. The CDR3 has 15 amino acids. CDR3 protein: CASSHAPDDTDTQYF. In nucleotides, the CDR3 is TGCGCCAGCAGCCATGCCCCGGACGACACAGATACGCAGTATTTT.

The V call is TRBV13, the J call TRBJ2-1, with TRBD2 matching 9 bases. Germline V gene lookup returns CDR1 PRHDT and CDR2 FYEKMQ (reference sequence). CDR3 size: 18 residues. After removal of 0 bases from V and 7 bases from J, the junction contained 13 bases not matched to a gene. The CDR3 spells CASSLGQSQRGVLNEQFF. The CDR3 DNA follows: TGTGCCAGCAGCTTAGGCCAATCCCAGCGGGGGGTTCTGAATGAGCAGTTCTTC.

This rearrangement joins TRBV20-1 to TRBJ2-2; a possible D gene is TRBD2 (6 bases). The CDR3 totals 14 residues. Germline V gives CDR1 DFQATT, CDR2 SNEGSKA (reference sequence). V was clipped by 3 bases and J by 4 bases, with 12 bases between them. CDR3 loop: CSASIPGVTGELFF. In DNA form, the CDR3 reads TGCAGTGCTAGTATACCGGGAGTCACCGGGGAGCTGTTTTTT.

This clonotype was seen at least ten times. This chain uses TRBV2 with TRBJ1-2; no definite D call. Trimming pared 1 base from V and 4 bases from J, leaving 13 bases between. CDR1 is SNHLY and CDR2 is FYNNEI in the germline V gene. This CDR3 contains 15 residues. Here the CDR3 DNA reads TGTGCCAGCAGTGAAGAGGAAACTCCCTTCTATGGCTACACCTTC. Its protein is CASSEEETPFYGYTF.

This clonotype was detected ten times or more. The chain has TRBV19 and TRBJ1-1; D ambiguous. The length of the CDR3 is 13 residues. Germline V CDR1 and CDR2: LNHDA, SQIVND (reference sequence). Trimming cost V 4 bases and J 2 bases, with 8 bases left between them. Here the CDR3 reads CASSNTLNTEAFF. The DNA of the CDR3 is TGTGCCAGTAGTAATACATTAAACACTGAAGCTTTCTTT.

This clonotype was found many times. The chain has TRBV5-1 and TRBJ2-7; D possibly corresponds to TRBD1 (5 bases). CDR1 is SGHRS and CDR2 is YFSETQ in the germline V gene. This CDR3 spans 15 amino acids. Trimming pared 0 bases from V and 0 bases from J, leaving 10 bases between. The CDR3 coding sequence is TGCGCCAGCAGCTTGGAAGTAGGGGCCTCCTACGAGCAGTACTTC. Its protein product is CASSLEVGASYEQYF.

There are many counts of this clonotype. The chain has TRBV3-1 and TRBJ2-5; 10 positions match TRBD2. This CDR3 is built from 16 residues. J was trimmed by 1 base and V by 4 bases; bases with no gene match: 6. CDR1 and CDR2 (germline): LGHDT, YNNKEL (reference sequence). CDR3 loop: CASSPRTSGFQETQYF. The DNA for the CDR3 is TGTGCCAGCAGCCCCCGGACTAGCGGTTTCCAAGAGACCCAGTACTTC.

The rearrangement uses TRBV29-1 and TRBJ2-7; TRBD2 is a possible D gene (5 bases). Trimming removed 4 bases from V and 3 bases from J, with 16 bases in between. Germline lookup yields CDR1 SQVTM and CDR2 ANQGSEA. The CDR3 extends over 14 amino acids. CDR3 residues: CSVATSQEDYEQYF. CDR3 DNA sequence: TGCAGCGTTGCGACGTCCCAGGAGGACTACGAGCAGTACTTC.

This clonotype was detected ten times or more. V usage is TRBV7-3 and J usage is TRBJ2-1, with D unresolved. Trimming took 7 bases from V and 8 from J, leaving 21 bases between them. This CDR3 is 15 amino acids long. Looked up from germline, CDR1 is SGHTA and CDR2 is FQGTGA. The CDR3 region has the DNA TGTGCCAGCACTCTTGTGGGTTTAGAAGGCGATGAGCAGTTCTTC. It yields the protein CASTLVGLEGDEQFF. The whole variable domain, filled in from reference TRBV7-3 and TRBJ2-1, reads GAGVSQTPSNKVTEKGKYVELRCDPISGHTALYWYRQSLGQGPEFLIYFQGTGAADDSGLPNDRFFAVRPEGSVSTLKIQRTERGDSAVYLCASTLVGLEGDEQFFGPGTRLTVL.

This clonotype was counted between two and nine times. This rearrangement joins TRBV4-1 to TRBJ1-1; D is unresolved. The CDR3 totals 13 residues. Trimming shortened V by 1 base and J by 6 bases, and 9 bases separated the two germline ends. Germline CDR1 and CDR2: MGHRA and YSYEKL. CDR3 amino acids: CASSQVPAPEAFF. Written as DNA, the CDR3 is TGCGCCAGCAGCCAAGTGCCGGCCCCTGAAGCTTTCTTT.

There are a few counts of this clonotype. The chain carries TRBV12-5 and TRBJ2-2; tentatively, D is TRBD1 (7 bases). CDR3 length: 15 residues. The V end was cut by 2 bases, the J end by 7 bases, with 14 bases between. CDR1 and CDR2 (germline): LGHNT, FRNRAP. CDR3 DNA: TGTGCTAGTGGTTTGTGGCAGGGGGGAGTCGGGGAGCTGTTTTTT. Protein sequence: CASGLWQGGVGELFF.

This clonotype has a handful of counts. This chain joins TRBV7-9 and TRBJ1-3; D uncertain. Per the germline V gene, CDR1 is SEHNR and CDR2 is FQNEAQ (reference sequence). V was pared by 1 base and J by 2 bases, with 15 bases between. There are 17 residues in the CDR3. CDR3 nucleotide sequence: TGTGCCAGCAGCTTAGAGTCCAGCCTCGCTCCTGGAAACACCATATATTTT. It translates to CASSLESSLAPGNTIYF.

This clonotype was seen more than once but under ten times. This chain connects TRBV7-9 to TRBJ2-5, with TRBD2 matching over 15 bases. V trimming: 4 bases; J trimming: 4 bases; junction bases outside the gene matches: 7. This CDR3 is built from 17 residues. In germline, CDR1 is SEHNR, CDR2 FQNEAQ (reference sequence). The CDR3 region has the DNA TGTGCCAGCAGCTGGGGACTAGCGGGGGGAGTCGGAGAGACCCAGTACTTC. Its translation: CASSWGLAGGVGETQYF.

This clonotype has a handful of counts. The V and J genes are TRBV6-1 and TRBJ1-5; 7 nucleotides line up with TRBD1. The CDR3 loop spans 14 amino acids. With V trimmed by 5 bases and J by 6 bases, 7 bases remained unmatched. The germline gives CDR1 MNHNS, CDR2 SASEGT. The DNA of the CDR3 is TGTGCCAGCAGTTTTGACAGGGTACGTCAGCCCCAGCATTTT. As protein: CASSFDRVRQPQHF.

This clonotype was seen only a few times. V usage is TRBV5-6 and J usage is TRBJ2-2; a possible D gene is TRBD2 (6 bases). The V gene's germline CDR1 is SGHDT and CDR2 YYEEEE. The V gene lost 5 bases and the J gene lost 6 bases, with 14 bases spanning the gap. The CDR3 covers 14 residues. The CDR3 coding sequence is TGTGCCAGCAGACACTGGGGGGTCCCCGGGGAGCTGTTTTTT. This gives the protein CASRHWGVPGELFF. Drawing the rest from reference TRBV5-6 and TRBJ2-2, the complete variable domain is DAGVTQSPTHLIKTRGQQVTLRCSPKSGHDTVSWYQQALGQGPQFIFQYYEEEERQRGNFPDRFSGHQFPNYSSELNVNALLLGDSALYLCASRHWGVPGELFFGEGSRLTVL.

The chain employs TRBV12-3 or TRBV12-4 and TRBJ2-3; D may be TRBD1 (6 bases). V was shortened by 6 bases and J by 4 bases, with 14 bases between the two germline ends. The CDR3 is made up of 14 amino acids. In DNA form, the CDR3 reads TGTGCCAGCAGCTTAACGGGGACATCAGATACGCAGTATTTT. Residues: CASSLTGTSDTQYF.

This clonotype appeared many times. The CDR3 protein is CASSGQGAHQPQHF. The CDR3 coding sequence is TGTGCCAGCAGCGGACAGGGGGCCCATCAGCCCCAGCATTTT. V is TRBV27 and J is TRBJ1-5; 11 nucleotides agree with TRBD1. This CDR3 is 14 amino acids long. The germline CDR1 and CDR2 sequences are MNHEY and SMNVEV (reference sequence). The ends lost 6 bases at V and 5 bases at J; junction bases unmatched: 3.

This clonotype occurred many times. This sequence joins TRBV7-3 and TRBJ2-3, with 12 bases that match TRBD2. The CDR3 extends over 14 amino acids. V shed 5 bases, J shed 10 bases, and the junction held 7 bases outside the gene matches. The germline gives CDR1 SGHTA, CDR2 FQGTGA. The CDR3 here is CASSPRTSGESQYF. CDR3 sequence (DNA): TGTGCCAGCAGCCCCAGGACTAGCGGGGAATCGCAGTATTTT. The entire variable domain, with the rest obtained from reference TRBV7-3 and TRBJ2-3, is as follows: GAGVSQTPSNKVTEKGKYVELRCDPISGHTALYWYRQSLGQGPEFLIYFQGTGAADDSGLPNDRFFAVRPEGSVSTLKIQRTERGDSAVYLCASSPRTSGESQYFGPGTRLTVL.

Ten or more counts support this clonotype. The chain couples TRBV5-5 to TRBJ2-3; the D gene could be TRBD1 or TRBD2 (6 bases each). In germline, CDR1 is SGHKS, CDR2 YYEKEE (reference sequence). V was clipped by 3 bases and J by 6 bases, with 14 bases between them. This CDR3 has 14 amino acids. The CDR3 protein is CASSSGGPRDTQYF. The DNA of the CDR3 is TGTGCCAGCAGCTCTGGGGGGCCCCGGGATACGCAGTATTTT.

This chain links TRBV5-1 with TRBJ2-7, with D perhaps matching TRBD2 (6 bases). V lost 4 bases, J lost 0 bases, and 26 bases lay in between. The germline CDR1 and CDR2 sequences are SGHRS and YFSETQ. CDR3 length: 19 amino acids. The CDR3 reads CASSRSGGDVGLSSYEQYF. In DNA, the CDR3 is TGCGCCAGCAGCCGTTCCGGAGGGGATGTGGGTCTTAGCTCCTACGAGCAGTACTTC.

As regards this clonotype: This could be a read error, since a much larger clone is one nucleotide away. This rearrangement joins TRBV18 to TRBJ1-1, with 9 positions matching TRBD1. The CDR3 totals 15 residues. CDR1 KGHSH and CDR2 LQKENI come from the germline V gene. CDR3 DNA: TGTGCCAGGTCACCAGCACAGGGGGCGAGTTCTGAAGCTTTCTTT. Its protein product is CARSPAQGASSEAFF.

This chain connects TRBV12-3 or TRBV12-4 to TRBJ2-5; TRBD2 matches 13 bases. This CDR3 contains 19 residues. Losses at the gene ends were 2 bases for V and 2 bases for J; bases not matched to a gene: 11. DNA for the CDR3: TGTGCCAGCAGTTTAAGAACTAGCGGGGGGGCCCAGGGACAAGAGACCCAGTACTTC. It translates to CASSLRTSGGAQGQETQYF.

This clonotype was observed at least ten times. The rearrangement joins TRBV27 to TRBJ1-2; maybe TRBD1 (6 bases). V dropped 5 bases and J dropped 7 bases, with 17 bases sitting between them. The CDR3 covers 14 residues. The germline V gene has CDR1 MNHEY and CDR2 SMNVEV (reference sequence). CDR3 residues: CASSPATGIGGYTF. The CDR3 nucleotides read TGTGCCAGCAGTCCGGCGACAGGAATAGGTGGCTACACCTTC.

As regards this clonotype: A much larger clonotype is one base distant, so this may be a read error. This rearrangement joins TRBV2 to TRBJ1-6; D gene uncertain. The CDR3 runs 13 residues. CDR1 is SNHLY, CDR2 FYNNEI, per germline. CDR3 amino acids: CASTERGNSPVHF. The CDR3 nucleotides read TGTGCCAGCACAGAACGGGGTAATTCACCCGTCCACTTT.